This T cell receptor (beta chain) was sequenced for a study of blood T cells in healthy people across ages. This CDR3 region has 13 residues. A J-beta primer mix and a sample-barcoded 5' primer were used in a second PCR of roughly 6 to 11 cycles. TCRdb fed the 5' RACE reads into MiXCR, producing one record per CDR3 protein. In the table there are fewer than 950,000 distinct CDR3 sequences, approximately 55% of which are singletons. The clonotype comes from an elderly man in good health. Material for sequencing was blood. This chain uses TRBV21-1 with TRBJ1-1; whether TRBD1, the table's D call, matches the DNA was not checked. TRBV21-1 is deemed a pseudogene. The CDR3 region has the DNA TGTGCCAGCAGCCCGATCGACAGGCCTGAAGCTTTCTTT. It encodes CASSPIDRPEAFF.